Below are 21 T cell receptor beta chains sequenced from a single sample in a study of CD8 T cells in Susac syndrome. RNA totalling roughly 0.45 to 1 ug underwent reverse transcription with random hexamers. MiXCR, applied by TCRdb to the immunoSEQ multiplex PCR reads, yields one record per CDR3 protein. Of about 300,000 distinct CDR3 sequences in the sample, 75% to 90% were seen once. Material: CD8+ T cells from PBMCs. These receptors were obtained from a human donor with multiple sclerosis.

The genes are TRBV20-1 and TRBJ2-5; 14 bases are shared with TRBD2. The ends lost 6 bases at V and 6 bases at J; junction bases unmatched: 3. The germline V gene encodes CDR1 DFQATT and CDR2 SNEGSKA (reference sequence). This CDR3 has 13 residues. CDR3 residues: CSAGTSGSQTQYF. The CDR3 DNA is TGCAGTGCGGGGACTAGCGGGAGCCAGACCCAGTACTTC.

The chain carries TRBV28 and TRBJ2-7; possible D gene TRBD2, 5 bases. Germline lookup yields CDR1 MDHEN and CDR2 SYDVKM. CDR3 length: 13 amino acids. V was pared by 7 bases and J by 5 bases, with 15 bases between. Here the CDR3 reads CASTWSRRNEQYF. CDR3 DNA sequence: TGTGCCAGCACTTGGTCCCGGAGGAACGAGCAGTACTTC.

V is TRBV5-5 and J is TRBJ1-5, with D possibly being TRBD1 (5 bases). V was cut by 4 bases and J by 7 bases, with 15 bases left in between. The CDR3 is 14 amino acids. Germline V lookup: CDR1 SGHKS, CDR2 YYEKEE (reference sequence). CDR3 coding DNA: TGTGCCAGCAGCCTAGCGTGGGGCACACAGCCCCAGCATTTT. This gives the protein CASSLAWGTQPQHF.

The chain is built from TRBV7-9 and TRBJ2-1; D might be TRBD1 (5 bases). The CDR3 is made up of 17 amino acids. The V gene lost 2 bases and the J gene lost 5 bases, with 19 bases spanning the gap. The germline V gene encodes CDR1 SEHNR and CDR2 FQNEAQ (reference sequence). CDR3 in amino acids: CASSLSPILGPHNEQFF. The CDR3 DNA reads TGTGCCAGCAGCTTATCTCCTATTTTGGGGCCCCACAATGAGCAGTTCTTC.

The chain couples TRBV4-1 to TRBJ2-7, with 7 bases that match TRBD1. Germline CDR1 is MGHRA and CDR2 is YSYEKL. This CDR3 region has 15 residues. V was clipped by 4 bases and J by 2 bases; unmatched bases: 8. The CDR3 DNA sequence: TGCGCCAGCAGCCCTGAGAACAGGGGACCCTACGAGCAGTACTTC. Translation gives CASSPENRGPYEQYF.

CDR3 bases: TGTGCCAGTAGTATGGGACCGGCCTACGAGCAGTACTTC. This gives the protein CASSMGPAYEQYF. This chain links TRBV19 with TRBJ2-7, with D tentatively TRBD1 or TRBD2 (5 bases each). This CDR3 is built from 13 residues. V shed 3 bases and J shed 2 bases, with 8 bases lying between them. Germline loops: CDR1 LNHDA, CDR2 SQIVND (reference sequence).

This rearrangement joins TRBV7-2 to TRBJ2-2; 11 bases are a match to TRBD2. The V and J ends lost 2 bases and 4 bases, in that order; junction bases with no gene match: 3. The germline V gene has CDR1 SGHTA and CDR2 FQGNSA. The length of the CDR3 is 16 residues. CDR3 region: CASSLLAGGGTGELFF. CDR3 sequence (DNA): TGTGCCAGCAGCTTATTAGCGGGAGGGGGCACCGGGGAGCTGTTTTTT.

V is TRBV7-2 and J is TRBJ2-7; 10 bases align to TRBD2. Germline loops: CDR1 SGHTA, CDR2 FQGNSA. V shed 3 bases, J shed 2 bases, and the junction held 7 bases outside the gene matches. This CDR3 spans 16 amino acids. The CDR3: CASSFGSGGTTYEQYF. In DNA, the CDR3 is TGTGCCAGCAGCTTCGGTAGCGGGGGGACCACCTACGAGCAGTACTTC.

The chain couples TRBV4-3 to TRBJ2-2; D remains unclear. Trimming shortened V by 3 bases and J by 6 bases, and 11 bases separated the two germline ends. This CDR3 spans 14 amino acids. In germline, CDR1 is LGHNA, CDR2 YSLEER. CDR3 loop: CASSQDRHPGELFF. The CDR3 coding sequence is TGCGCCAGCAGCCAGGACCGACACCCCGGGGAGCTGTTTTTT.

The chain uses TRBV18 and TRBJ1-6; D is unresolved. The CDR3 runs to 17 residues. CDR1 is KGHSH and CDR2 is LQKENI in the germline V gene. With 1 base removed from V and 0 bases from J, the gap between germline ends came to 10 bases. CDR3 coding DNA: TGTGCCAGCTCACCACTTCATAGTAGCTCCTATAATTCACCCCTCCACTTT. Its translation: CASSPLHSSSYNSPLHF.

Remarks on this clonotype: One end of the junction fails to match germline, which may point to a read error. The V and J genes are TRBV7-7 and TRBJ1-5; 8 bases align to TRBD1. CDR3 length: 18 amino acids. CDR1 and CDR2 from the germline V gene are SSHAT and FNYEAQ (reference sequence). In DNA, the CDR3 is TGTGCTAGCAGCACGCGACAGGGGAAAATAGTCTCACATCAGCCCCAGCATTTT. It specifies CASSTRQGKIVSHQPQHF.

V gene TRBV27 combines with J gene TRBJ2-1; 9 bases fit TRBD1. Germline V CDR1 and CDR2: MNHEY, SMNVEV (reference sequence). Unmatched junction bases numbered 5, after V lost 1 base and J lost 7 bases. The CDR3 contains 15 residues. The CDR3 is CASSLWSGQGNEQFF. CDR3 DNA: TGTGCCAGCAGTTTATGGTCGGGACAGGGAAATGAGCAGTTCTTC.

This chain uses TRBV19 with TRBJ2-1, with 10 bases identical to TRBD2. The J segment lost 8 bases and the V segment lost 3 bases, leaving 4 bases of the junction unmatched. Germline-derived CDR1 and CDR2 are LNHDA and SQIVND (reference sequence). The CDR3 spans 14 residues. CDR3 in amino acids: CASSMASGSYEQFF. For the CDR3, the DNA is TGTGCCAGTAGTATGGCTAGCGGGAGCTATGAGCAGTTCTTC.

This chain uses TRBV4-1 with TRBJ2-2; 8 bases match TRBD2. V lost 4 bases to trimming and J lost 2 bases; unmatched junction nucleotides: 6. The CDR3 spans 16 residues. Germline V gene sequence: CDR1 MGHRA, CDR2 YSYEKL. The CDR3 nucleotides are TGCGCCAGCAGCCCGCGGGGGGCCCCAAACACCGGGGAGCTGTTTTTT. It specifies CASSPRGAPNTGELFF.

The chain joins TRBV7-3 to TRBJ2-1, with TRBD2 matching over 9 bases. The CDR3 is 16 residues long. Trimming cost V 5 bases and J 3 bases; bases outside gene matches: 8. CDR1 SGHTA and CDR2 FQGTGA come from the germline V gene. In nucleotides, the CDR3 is TGTGCCAGCAGCCATTTAGCGGGAGCGGGCTACAATGAGCAGTTCTTC. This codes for CASSHLAGAGYNEQFF.

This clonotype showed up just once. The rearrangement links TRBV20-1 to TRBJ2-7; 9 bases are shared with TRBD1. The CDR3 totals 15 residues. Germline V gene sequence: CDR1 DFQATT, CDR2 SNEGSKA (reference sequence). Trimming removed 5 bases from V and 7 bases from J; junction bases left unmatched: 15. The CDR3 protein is CSAPSRDRVYVEQYF. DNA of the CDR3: TGCAGTGCTCCGTCCCGGGACAGGGTATACGTGGAGCAGTACTTC.

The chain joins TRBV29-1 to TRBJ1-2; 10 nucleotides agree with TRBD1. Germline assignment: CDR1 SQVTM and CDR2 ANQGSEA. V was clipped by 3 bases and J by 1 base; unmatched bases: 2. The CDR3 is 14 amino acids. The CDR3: CSVDGQGVNYGYTF. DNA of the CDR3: TGCAGCGTTGACGGACAGGGGGTTAACTATGGCTACACCTTC. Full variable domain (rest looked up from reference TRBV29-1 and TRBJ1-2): SAVISQKPSRDICQRGTSLTIQCQVDSQVTMMFWYRQQPGQSLTLIATANQGSEATYESGFVIDKFPISRPNLTFSTLTVSNMSPEDSSIYLCSVDGQGVNYGYTFGSGTRLTVV.

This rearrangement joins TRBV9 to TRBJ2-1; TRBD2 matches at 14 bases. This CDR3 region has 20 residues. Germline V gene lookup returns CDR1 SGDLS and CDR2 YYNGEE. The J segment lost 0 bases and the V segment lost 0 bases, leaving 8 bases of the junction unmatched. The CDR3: CASSVEGTSGRASSYNEQFF. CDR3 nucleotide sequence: TGTGCCAGCAGCGTAGAAGGGACTAGCGGGAGAGCGAGCTCCTACAATGAGCAGTTCTTC. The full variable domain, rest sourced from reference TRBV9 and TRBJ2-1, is DSGVTQTPKHLITATGQRVTLRCSPRSGDLSVYWYQQSLDQGLQFLIQYYNGEERAKGNILERFSAQQFPDLHSELNLSSLELGDSALYFCASSVEGTSGRASSYNEQFFGPGTRLTVL.

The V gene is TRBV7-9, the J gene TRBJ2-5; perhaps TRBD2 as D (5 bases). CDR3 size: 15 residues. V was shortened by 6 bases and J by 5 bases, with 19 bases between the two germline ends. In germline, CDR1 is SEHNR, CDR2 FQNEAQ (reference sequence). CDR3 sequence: CASSTSGPGGETQYF. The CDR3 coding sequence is TGTGCCAGCAGTACAAGCGGACCCGGCGGGGAGACCCAGTACTTC.

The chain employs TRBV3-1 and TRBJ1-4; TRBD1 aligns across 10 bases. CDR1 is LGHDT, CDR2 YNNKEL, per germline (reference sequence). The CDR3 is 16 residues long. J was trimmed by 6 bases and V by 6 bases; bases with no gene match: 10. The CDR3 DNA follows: TGTGCCAGCAGTCCTATGTCCGGGACAGGGGATGAAAAACTGTTTTTT. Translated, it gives CASSPMSGTGDEKLFF.

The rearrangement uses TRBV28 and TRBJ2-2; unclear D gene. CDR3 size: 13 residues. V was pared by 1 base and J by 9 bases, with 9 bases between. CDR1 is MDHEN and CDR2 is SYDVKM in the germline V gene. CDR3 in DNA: TGTGCCAGCAGTTTATTGTTAGGATGGGAGCTGTTTTTT. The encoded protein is CASSLLLGWELFF.